This record concerns one T cell receptor (beta chain) sequence. Survey-level immunoSEQ sequencing profiled the TCR beta repertoire. TCRdb's table, derived via immunoSEQ multiplex PCR, lists solely in-frame clones and lacks some. The sample lists tens of thousands of clones, 85% to 95% occurring once. The CDR3 runs 16 residues. CDR1 and CDR2 (germline): LNHDA, SQIVND (reference sequence). V lost 0 bases and J 0 bases, leaving 11 bases between the germline ends. This TCR came from a man aged 35-49 years with rheumatoid arthritis. Sequences were obtained from PBMCs. The chain employs TRBV19 and TRBJ1-1; no firm D call. The CDR3 DNA follows: TGTGCCAGTAGTATAGACGGCAGGCGGATGAACACTGAAGCTTTCTTT. It codes for CASSIDGRRMNTEAFF.